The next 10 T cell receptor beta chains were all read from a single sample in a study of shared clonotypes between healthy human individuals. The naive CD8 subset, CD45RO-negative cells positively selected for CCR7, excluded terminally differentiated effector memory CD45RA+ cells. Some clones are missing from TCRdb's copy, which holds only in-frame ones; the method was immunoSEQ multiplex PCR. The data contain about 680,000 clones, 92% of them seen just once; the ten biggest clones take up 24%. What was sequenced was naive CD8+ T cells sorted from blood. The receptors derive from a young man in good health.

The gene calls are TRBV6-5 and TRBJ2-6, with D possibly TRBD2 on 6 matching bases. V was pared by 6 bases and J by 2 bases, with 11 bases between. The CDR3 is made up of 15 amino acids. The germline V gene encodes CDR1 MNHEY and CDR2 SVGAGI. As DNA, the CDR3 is TGTGCCAGCAGGGTCGGGAGTACTGGGGCCAACGTCCTGACTTTC. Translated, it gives CASRVGSTGANVLTF.

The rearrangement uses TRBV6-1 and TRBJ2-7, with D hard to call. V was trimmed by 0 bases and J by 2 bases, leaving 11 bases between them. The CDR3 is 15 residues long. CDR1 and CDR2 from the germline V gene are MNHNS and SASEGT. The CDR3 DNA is TGTGCCAGCAGTGAAGCTCCAGCGATCCCCTACGAGCAGTACTTC. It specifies CASSEAPAIPYEQYF.

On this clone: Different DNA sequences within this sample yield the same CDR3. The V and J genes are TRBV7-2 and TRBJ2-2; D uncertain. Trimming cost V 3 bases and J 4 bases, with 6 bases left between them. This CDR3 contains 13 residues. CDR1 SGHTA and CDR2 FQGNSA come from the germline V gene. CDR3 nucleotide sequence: TGTGCCAGCAGCTTGGGGTTCACCGGGGAGCTGTTTTTT. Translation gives CASSLGFTGELFF.

The CDR3 protein is CASSLSGLAGVWEQFF. The CDR3 bases are TGTGCCAGCAGTTTATCGGGACTAGCGGGAGTGTGGGAGCAGTTCTTC. The V call is TRBV27, the J call TRBJ2-1; 14 nucleotides agree with TRBD2. CDR1 is MNHEY, CDR2 SMNVEV, per germline (reference sequence). With 0 bases clipped from V and 10 bases from J, the junction kept 5 bases outside the gene matches. This CDR3 has 16 residues.

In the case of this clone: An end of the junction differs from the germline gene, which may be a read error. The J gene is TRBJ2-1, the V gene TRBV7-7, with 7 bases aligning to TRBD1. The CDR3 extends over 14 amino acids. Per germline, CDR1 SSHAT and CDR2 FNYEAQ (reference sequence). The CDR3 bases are TGTGCTAGCAGCCCTGGGACAGCTATCAATGAGCAGTTCTTC. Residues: CASSPGTAINEQFF.

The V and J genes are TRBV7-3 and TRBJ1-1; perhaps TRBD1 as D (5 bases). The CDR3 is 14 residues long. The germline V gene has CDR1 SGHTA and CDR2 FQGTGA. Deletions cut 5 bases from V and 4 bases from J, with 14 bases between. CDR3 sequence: CASSPLGGRTEAFF. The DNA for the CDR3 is TGTGCCAGCAGCCCCCTCGGGGGTCGCACTGAAGCTTTCTTT.

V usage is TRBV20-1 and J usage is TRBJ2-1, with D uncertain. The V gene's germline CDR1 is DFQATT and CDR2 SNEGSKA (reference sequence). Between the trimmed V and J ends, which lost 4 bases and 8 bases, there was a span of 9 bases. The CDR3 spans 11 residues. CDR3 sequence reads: CSATPRDEQFF. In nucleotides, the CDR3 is TGCAGTGCTACCCCTCGGGATGAGCAGTTCTTC.

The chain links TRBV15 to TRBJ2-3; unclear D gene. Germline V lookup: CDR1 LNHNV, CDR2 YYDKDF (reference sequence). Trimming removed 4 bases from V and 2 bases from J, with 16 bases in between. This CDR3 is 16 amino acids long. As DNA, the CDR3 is TGTGCCACCAGCACCCGTCCGGAAGGAGACACAGATACGCAGTATTTT. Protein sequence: CATSTRPEGDTDTQYF.

In nucleotides, the CDR3 is TGCAGCGTTGAGATCCTATTAGACCTCTATGGCTACACCTTC. This encodes CSVEILLDLYGYTF. The chain links TRBV29-1 to TRBJ1-2, with D unresolved. Germline CDR1 is SQVTM and CDR2 is ANQGSEA. V was trimmed by 3 bases and J by 4 bases, leaving 15 bases between them. The CDR3 consists of 14 residues.

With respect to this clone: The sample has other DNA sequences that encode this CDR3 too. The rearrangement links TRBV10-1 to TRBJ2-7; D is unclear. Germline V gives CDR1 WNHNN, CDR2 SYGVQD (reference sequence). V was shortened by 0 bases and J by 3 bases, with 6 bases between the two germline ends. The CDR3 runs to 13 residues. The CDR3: CASSESGVYEQYF. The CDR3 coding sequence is TGCGCCAGCAGTGAGTCCGGTGTCTACGAGCAGTACTTC.